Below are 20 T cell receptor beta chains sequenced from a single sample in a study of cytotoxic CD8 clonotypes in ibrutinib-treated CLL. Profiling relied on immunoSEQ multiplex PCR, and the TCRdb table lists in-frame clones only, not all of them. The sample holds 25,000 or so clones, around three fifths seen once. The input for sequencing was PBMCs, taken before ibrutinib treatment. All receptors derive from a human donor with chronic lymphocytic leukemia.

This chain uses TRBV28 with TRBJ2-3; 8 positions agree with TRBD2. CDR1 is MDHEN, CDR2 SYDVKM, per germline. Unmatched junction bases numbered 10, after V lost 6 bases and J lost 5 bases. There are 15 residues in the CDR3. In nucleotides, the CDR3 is TGTGCCAGCAGCCCGAAGCGGGAGTGGGTAGATACGCAGTATTTT. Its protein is CASSPKREWVDTQYF.

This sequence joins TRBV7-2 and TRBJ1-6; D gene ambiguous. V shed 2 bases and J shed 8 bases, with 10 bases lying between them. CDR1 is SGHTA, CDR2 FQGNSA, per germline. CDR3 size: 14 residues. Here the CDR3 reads CASSLSVGYSPLHF. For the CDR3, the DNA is TGTGCCAGCAGCTTATCGGTCGGCTATTCACCCCTCCACTTT.

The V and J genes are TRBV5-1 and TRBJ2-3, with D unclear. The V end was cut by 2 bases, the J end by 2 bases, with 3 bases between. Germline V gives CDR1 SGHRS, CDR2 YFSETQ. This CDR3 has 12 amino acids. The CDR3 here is CASSFNTDTQYF. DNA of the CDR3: TGCGCCAGCAGCTTCAACACAGATACGCAGTATTTT.

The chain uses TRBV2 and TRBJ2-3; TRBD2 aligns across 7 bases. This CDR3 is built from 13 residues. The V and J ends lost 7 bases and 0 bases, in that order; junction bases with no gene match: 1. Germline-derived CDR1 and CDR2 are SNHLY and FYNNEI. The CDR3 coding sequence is TGTGCCAGCACGGGGGGAAGCACAGATACGCAGTATTTT. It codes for CASTGGSTDTQYF.

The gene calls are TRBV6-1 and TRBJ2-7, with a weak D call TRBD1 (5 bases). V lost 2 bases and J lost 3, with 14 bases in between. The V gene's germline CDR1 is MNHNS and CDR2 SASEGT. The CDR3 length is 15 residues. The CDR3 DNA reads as TGTGCCAGCAGTGAATACCCAGGGTACGGCTACGAGCAGTACTTC. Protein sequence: CASSEYPGYGYEQYF.

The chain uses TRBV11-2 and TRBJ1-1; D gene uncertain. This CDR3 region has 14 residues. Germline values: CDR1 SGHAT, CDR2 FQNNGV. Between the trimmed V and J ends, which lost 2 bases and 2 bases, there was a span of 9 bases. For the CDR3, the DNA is TGTGCCAGCAGCTTAAGTCCAGATAACACTGAAGCTTTCTTT. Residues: CASSLSPDNTEAFF.

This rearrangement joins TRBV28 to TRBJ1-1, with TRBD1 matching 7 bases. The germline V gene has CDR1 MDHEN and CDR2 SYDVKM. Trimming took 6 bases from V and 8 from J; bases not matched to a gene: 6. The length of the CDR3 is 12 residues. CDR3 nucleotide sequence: TGTGCCAGCAGCTTGTTACAGGGGGAAGCTTTCTTT. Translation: CASSLLQGEAFF.

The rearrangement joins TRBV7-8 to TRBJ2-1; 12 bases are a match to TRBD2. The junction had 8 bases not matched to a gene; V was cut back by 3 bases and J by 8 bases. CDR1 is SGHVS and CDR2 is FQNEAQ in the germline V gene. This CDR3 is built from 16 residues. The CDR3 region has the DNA TGTGCCAGCAGCTTCCGACTAGCGGGAGCGGAGGATGAGCAGTTCTTC. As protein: CASSFRLAGAEDEQFF.

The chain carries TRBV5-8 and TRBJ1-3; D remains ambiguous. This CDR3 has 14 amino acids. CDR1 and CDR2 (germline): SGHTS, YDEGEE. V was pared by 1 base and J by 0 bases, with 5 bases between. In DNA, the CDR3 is TGTGCCAGCAGCTTGACAGTCTCTGGAAACACCATATATTTT. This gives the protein CASSLTVSGNTIYF. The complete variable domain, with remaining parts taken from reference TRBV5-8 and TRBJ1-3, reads EAGVTQSPTHLIKTRGQQATLRCSPISGHTSVYWYQQALGLGLQFLLWYDEGEERNRGNFPPRFSGRQFPNYSSELNVNALELEDSALYLCASSLTVSGNTIYFGEGSWLTVV.

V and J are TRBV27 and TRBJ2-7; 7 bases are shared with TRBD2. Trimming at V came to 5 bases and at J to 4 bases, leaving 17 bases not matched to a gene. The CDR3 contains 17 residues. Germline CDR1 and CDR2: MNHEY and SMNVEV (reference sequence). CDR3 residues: CASSKNIRTSSTYEQYF. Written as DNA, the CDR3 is TGTGCCAGCAGTAAAAACATTAGGACTAGTTCCACATACGAGCAGTACTTC.

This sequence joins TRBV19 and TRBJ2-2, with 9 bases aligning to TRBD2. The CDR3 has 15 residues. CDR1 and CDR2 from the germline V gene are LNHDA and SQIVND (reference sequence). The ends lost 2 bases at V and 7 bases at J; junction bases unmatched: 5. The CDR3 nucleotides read TGTGCCAGTAGTATACTAGCGGGGTTCAGCGGGGAGCTGTTTTTT. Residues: CASSILAGFSGELFF.

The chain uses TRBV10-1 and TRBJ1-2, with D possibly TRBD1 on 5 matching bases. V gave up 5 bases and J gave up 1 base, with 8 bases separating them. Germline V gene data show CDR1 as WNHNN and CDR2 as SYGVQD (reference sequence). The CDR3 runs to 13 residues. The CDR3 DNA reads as TGCGCCAGCAGTCGGGGGGATAACTATGGCTACACCTTC. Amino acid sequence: CASSRGDNYGYTF.

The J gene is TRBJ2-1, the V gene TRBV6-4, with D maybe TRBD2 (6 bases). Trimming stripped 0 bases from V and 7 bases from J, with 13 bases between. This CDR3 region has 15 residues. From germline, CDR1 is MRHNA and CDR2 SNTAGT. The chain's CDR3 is CASSDSSSAGNEQFF. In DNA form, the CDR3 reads TGTGCCAGCAGTGACTCCTCATCCGCGGGGAATGAGCAGTTCTTC.

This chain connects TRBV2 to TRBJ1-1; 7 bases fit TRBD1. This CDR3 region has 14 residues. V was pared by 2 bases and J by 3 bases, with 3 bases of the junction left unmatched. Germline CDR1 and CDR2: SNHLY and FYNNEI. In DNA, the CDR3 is TGTGCCAGCAGTGAAAACAGGGGCTACACTGAAGCTTTCTTT. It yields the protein CASSENRGYTEAFF.

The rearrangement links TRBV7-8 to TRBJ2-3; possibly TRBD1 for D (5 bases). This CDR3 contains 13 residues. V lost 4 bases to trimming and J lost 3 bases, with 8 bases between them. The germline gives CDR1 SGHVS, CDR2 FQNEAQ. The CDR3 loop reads CASSWGRTDTQYF. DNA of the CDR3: TGTGCCAGCAGCTGGGGCAGAACAGATACGCAGTATTTT.

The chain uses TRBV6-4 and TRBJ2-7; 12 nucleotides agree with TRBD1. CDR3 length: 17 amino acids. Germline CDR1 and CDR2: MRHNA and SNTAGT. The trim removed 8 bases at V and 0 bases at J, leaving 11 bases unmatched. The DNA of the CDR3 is TGTGCCAGCGAGGGGACAGGGGGCCCCCATAACTCCTACGAGCAGTACTTC. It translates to CASEGTGGPHNSYEQYF.

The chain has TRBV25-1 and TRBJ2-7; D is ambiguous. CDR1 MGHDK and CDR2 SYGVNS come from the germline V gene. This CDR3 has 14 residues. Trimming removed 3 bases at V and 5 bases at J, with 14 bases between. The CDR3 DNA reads TGTGCCAGCAGTGATTTTATGGGGTTCGACGAGCAGTACTTC. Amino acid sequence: CASSDFMGFDEQYF.

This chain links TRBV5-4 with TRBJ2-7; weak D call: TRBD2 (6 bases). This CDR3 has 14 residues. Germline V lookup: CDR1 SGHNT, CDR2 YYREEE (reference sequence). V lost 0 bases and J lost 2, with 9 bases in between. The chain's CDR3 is CASSLGRGPYEQYF. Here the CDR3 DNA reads TGTGCCAGCAGCTTGGGGCGGGGTCCCTACGAGCAGTACTTC. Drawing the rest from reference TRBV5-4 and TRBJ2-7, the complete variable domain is ETGVTQSPTHLIKTRGQQVTLRCSSQSGHNTVSWYQQALGQGPQFIFQYYREEENGRGNFPPRFSGLQFPNYSSELNVNALELDDSALYLCASSLGRGPYEQYFGPGTRLTVT.

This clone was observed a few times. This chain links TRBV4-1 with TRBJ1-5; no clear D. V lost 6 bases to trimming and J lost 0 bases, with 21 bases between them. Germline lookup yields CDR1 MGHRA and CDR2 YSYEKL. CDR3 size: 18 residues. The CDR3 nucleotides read TGCGCCAGCAGTCGAATCAAGGTCTCAGGAGATAGCAATCAGCCCCAGCATTTT. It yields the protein CASSRIKVSGDSNQPQHF.

The CDR3 region has the DNA TGTGCCAGCAGCTCGGGACAGCAAGAGACCCAGTACTTC. Its protein product is CASSSGQQETQYF. V and J are TRBV7-6 and TRBJ2-5, with 7 bases aligning to TRBD1. Trimming at V came to 4 bases and at J to 2 bases, leaving 1 base not matched to a gene. Germline V gene lookup returns CDR1 SGHVS and CDR2 FNYEAQ. The CDR3 is 13 residues long.